This T cell receptor beta chain was captured by sequencing in a study of blood T cells in healthy people across ages. Overall study results and limits: Diversity of TCR beta correlated strongly with naive T cell percentage.

In regard to this clonotype: Its antigen is still unknown.

Trimming cost V 4 bases and J 9 bases, with 19 bases left between them. This CDR3 is 15 amino acids long. It was with a sample-barcoded 5' primer and a J-beta primer mix that a second PCR of about 7 to 12 cycles was run. TCRdb reprocessed the 5' RACE reads with MiXCR, giving one entry per CDR3 protein. The table lists roughly 680,000 distinct CDR3 sequences, roughly half of them singletons. In terms of origin and age, donors were healthy Caucasian individuals from Russia aged about 6 to 90. The V and J genes are TRBV12-3 or TRBV12-4 and TRBJ2-1; possibly TRBD2 for D (5 bases). Sequencing was carried out using blood. This sequence originates from a woman of 80 years or more in good health. The CDR3 DNA reads as TGTGCCAGCAGTTCCCTAGGGAGCTCCTGCACTGAGCAGTTCTTC. It encodes CASSSLGSSCTEQFF.